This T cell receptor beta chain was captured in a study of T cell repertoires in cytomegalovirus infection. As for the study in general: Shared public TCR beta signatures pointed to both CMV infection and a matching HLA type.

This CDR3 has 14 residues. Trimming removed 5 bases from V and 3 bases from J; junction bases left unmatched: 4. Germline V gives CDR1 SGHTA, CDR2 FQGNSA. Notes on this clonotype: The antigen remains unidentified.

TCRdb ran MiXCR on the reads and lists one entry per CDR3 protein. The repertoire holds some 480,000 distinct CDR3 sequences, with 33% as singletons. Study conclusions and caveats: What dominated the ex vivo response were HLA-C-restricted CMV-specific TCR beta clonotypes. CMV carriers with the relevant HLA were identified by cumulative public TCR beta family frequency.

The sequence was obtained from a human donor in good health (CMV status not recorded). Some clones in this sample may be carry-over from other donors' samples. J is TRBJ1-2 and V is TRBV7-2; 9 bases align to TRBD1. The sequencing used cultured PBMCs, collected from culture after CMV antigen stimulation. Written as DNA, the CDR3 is TGTGCCAGCAGCCAGGGACAGGGTGACTATGGCTACACCTTC. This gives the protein CASSQGQGDYGYTF.